A single sample is the source of the 24 T cell receptor beta chains below, sequenced in a study of T-cell memory formation after mild COVID-19. TCRdb reprocessed the 5' RACE reads via MiXCR and lists one record per CDR3 protein. The sample yields about 130,000 distinct CDR3 sequences, approximately 5.9% seen once. Source material: PBMCs or a T cell subset sorted from them (not recorded which). Every receptor here comes from an adult woman who had mild COVID-19 (a few samples of this study predate the infection). Cell type and time point are not known.

Comments on this clonotype: Because the CDR3's place on the DNA is in doubt, the DNA is left out and the CDR3 is given as listed by TCRdb. This chain uses TRBV9 with TRBJ1-4. A total of 23 residues make up the CDR3, ends included. The germline V gene has CDR1 SGDLS and CDR2 YYNGEE. CDR3 in amino acids: CASSVAQTEGCFLAVEPSSLAGF.

This chain links TRBV10-1 with TRBJ1-2; the match to TRBD1 covers 8 bases. The V and J ends lost 9 bases and 6 bases, in that order; junction bases with no gene match: 6. The CDR3 is 12 amino acids. CDR1 is WNHNN and CDR2 is SYGVQD in the germline V gene (reference sequence). CDR3 DNA sequence: TGCGCCAGTAACCGGACAGGGAATGGCTACACCTTC. It codes for CASNRTGNGYTF.

This clonotype has a count of ten or more. One end of the junction does not line up with germline, which may come from a read error. Here the CDR3 DNA reads TGTGCCAGCACCTTAGGGCTTATGAACACTGAAGCTTTCTTT. Translating it yields CASTLGLMNTEAFF. The V and J genes are TRBV11-1 and TRBJ1-1; the D is unclear. The CDR3 is 14 amino acids. Germline V lookup: CDR1 SGHAT, CDR2 FQDESV (reference sequence).

This clonotype has at least ten counts. Relative to the germline gene, one junction end is altered; a read error may explain this. The rearrangement joins TRBV5-1 to TRBJ1-1, with D perhaps TRBD1 (5 bases). The germline gives CDR1 SGHRS, CDR2 YFSETQ. The length of the CDR3 is 14 residues. CDR3 residues: CASSLAGQGTEAFF. CDR3 bases: TGTGCCAGCAGCTTAGCTGGGCAGGGCACTGAAGCTTTCTTT.

This chain joins TRBV12-3 or TRBV12-4 and TRBJ2-5; no reliable D call. The CDR3 is 13 amino acids. V lost 3 bases to trimming and J lost 2 bases, with 7 bases between them. The CDR3 DNA follows: TGTGCCAGCAGTTTCAATATACAAGAGACCCAGTACTTC. This encodes CASSFNIQETQYF.

The table lists this clonotype with many counts. The chain has TRBV5-1 and TRBJ2-3; D is perhaps TRBD1 (5 bases). Trimming took off 1 base at V and 11 bases at J, with 14 bases between the two ends. The CDR3 sequence is 13 residues long. In germline, CDR1 is SGHRS, CDR2 YFSETQ. The CDR3 bases are TGCGCCAGCAGCTTGTGGGGCAACCAAGGGCAGTATTTT. The encoded protein is CASSLWGNQGQYF.

This sequence joins TRBV4-2 and TRBJ2-7, with 11 bases fitting TRBD2. The V gene's germline CDR1 is LGHNA and CDR2 YNFKEQ. Trimming removed 4 bases from V and 0 bases from J; junction bases left unmatched: 8. CDR3 length: 17 residues. The CDR3 protein is CASSREIAGGPSYEQYF. CDR3 nucleotides: TGTGCCAGCAGCCGAGAAATAGCGGGAGGGCCCTCCTACGAGCAGTACTTC.

This clonotype was recorded a few times. The J gene is TRBJ1-1, the V gene TRBV5-6; TRBD1 matches at 7 bases. CDR3 length equals 16 residues. Germline CDR1 reads SGHDT; CDR2 reads YYEEEE. The J segment lost 5 bases and the V segment lost 4 bases, leaving 14 bases of the junction unmatched. The DNA of the CDR3 is TGTGCCAGCAGCCCAACTTATTCACAGGGGCGGACTGAAGCTTTCTTT. It yields the protein CASSPTYSQGRTEAFF. The whole variable domain, filled in from reference TRBV5-6 and TRBJ1-1, reads DAGVTQSPTHLIKTRGQQVTLRCSPKSGHDTVSWYQQALGQGPQFIFQYYEEEERQRGNFPDRFSGHQFPNYSSELNVNALLLGDSALYLCASSPTYSQGRTEAFFGQGTRLTVV.

The V call is TRBV5-4, the J call TRBJ1-6; 8 positions agree with TRBD1. The CDR3 consists of 15 residues. CDR1 is SGHNT and CDR2 is YYREEE in the germline V gene (reference sequence). Trimming cost V 3 bases and J 10 bases; bases outside gene matches: 9. CDR3 DNA sequence: TGTGCCAGCAGCTCCCCCGGACAGGGTTGGTCACCCCTCCACTTT. Encoded protein: CASSSPGQGWSPLHF.

Many counts were recorded for this clonotype. This chain links TRBV21-1 with TRBJ2-5; the tabulated D call, TRBD1, remains unverified against the DNA. TRBV21-1 constitutes a pseudogene. This CDR3 has 13 amino acids. The CDR3 loop is CASSDRDSETQYF. The CDR3 bases are TGTGCCAGCAGCGACCGGGACAGTGAGACCCAGTACTTC.

This clonotype came up many times. This chain uses TRBV20-1 with TRBJ1-6; 7 bases fit TRBD1. The CDR3 covers 17 residues. Germline values: CDR1 DFQATT, CDR2 SNEGSKA (reference sequence). V gave up 0 bases and J gave up 0 bases; unmatched junction bases: 5. The CDR3 loop reads CSARDETGSSYNSPLHF. The CDR3 DNA is TGCAGTGCTAGAGATGAGACAGGGAGCTCCTATAATTCACCCCTCCACTTT.

The chain carries TRBV5-1 and TRBJ2-1, with TRBD1 matching 9 bases. The CDR3 runs to 17 residues. Germline CDR1 is SGHRS and CDR2 is YFSETQ. The junction had 7 bases not matched to a gene; V was cut back by 2 bases and J by 1 base. CDR3 sequence reads: CASSFQGTGTSYNEQFF. In DNA form, the CDR3 reads TGCGCCAGCAGCTTCCAAGGGACAGGGACTTCCTACAATGAGCAGTTCTTC.

This rearrangement joins TRBV20-1 to TRBJ1-2; TRBD1 agrees at 7 bases. Germline V gene lookup returns CDR1 DFQATT and CDR2 SNEGSKA (reference sequence). The CDR3 is 14 amino acids. V shed 5 bases and J 8 bases; nucleotides not matched to a gene: 14. CDR3 coding DNA: TGCAGTGCTCCCCGCCTATTTGACAGGGCCGGCTACACCTTC. Its protein is CSAPRLFDRAGYTF.

The V call is TRBV6-5, the J call TRBJ1-5; the match to TRBD1 covers 7 bases. V was pared by 4 bases and J by 2 bases, with 2 bases of the junction left unmatched. The CDR3 contains 14 residues. The germline gives CDR1 MNHEY, CDR2 SVGAGI. The CDR3 nucleotides read TGTGCCAGCAGTTGGACAGGAGGCAATCAGCCCCAGCATTTT. Translation gives CASSWTGGNQPQHF.

The chain couples TRBV20-1 to TRBJ1-2; no clear D gene. Trimming stripped 3 bases from V and 4 bases from J, with 15 bases between. The CDR3 length is 14 residues. Germline-derived CDR1 and CDR2 are DFQATT and SNEGSKA (reference sequence). CDR3 protein: CSASFRGRGYGYTF. In nucleotides, the CDR3 is TGCAGTGCTAGTTTTCGAGGTCGGGGCTATGGCTACACCTTC.

V gene TRBV20-1 combines with J gene TRBJ2-7; 13 nucleotides line up with TRBD2. This CDR3 region has 13 residues. Germline V gives CDR1 DFQATT, CDR2 SNEGSKA (reference sequence). The V and J ends lost 5 bases and 7 bases, in that order; junction bases with no gene match: 5. CDR3 amino acids: CSAPTSGGREQYF. The DNA of the CDR3 is TGCAGTGCTCCGACTAGCGGGGGGCGTGAGCAGTACTTC.

In this sample, this clonotype turned up a few times. The chain combines TRBV21-1 with TRBJ2-3; the table's D call, TRBD1, has no DNA check behind it. TRBV21-1 is assigned pseudogene status. The CDR3 is made up of 18 amino acids. CDR3 sequence: CASSKGSPEQGALDTQYF. The CDR3 bases are TGTGCCAGCAGCAAAGGGAGCCCGGAACAGGGGGCGTTAGATACGCAGTATTTT.

Regarding this clonotype: A much bigger clone sits one base away, suggesting this may be a read error. The rearrangement joins TRBV3-1 to TRBJ2-7, with 9 nucleotides matching TRBD1. The CDR3 has 14 residues. Germline V CDR1 and CDR2: LGHDT, YNNKEL (reference sequence). The CDR3 sequence: CASRQAGTGSEQYF. As DNA, the CDR3 is TGTGCCAGCAGACAAGCCGGGACAGGGAGCGAGCAGTACTTC.

This clonotype was detected many times. The chain has TRBV12-3 or TRBV12-4 and TRBJ1-2, with unresolved D. The CDR3 is made up of 12 amino acids. Trimming shortened V by 1 base and J by 7 bases, and 7 bases separated the two germline ends. In DNA form, the CDR3 reads TGTGCCAGCAGTTTAGATGGGGTTGGCTACACCTTC. Translated, it gives CASSLDGVGYTF.

This clonotype was observed many times. This chain uses TRBV5-6 with TRBJ1-2; D is unresolved. Trimming left V 0 bases short and J 1 base short, with 4 bases between. The CDR3 is 13 residues long. CDR1 SGHDT and CDR2 YYEEEE come from the germline V gene. DNA of the CDR3: TGTGCCAGCAGCTTGGGACATAACTATGGCTACACCTTC. It codes for CASSLGHNYGYTF.

This chain uses TRBV7-9 with TRBJ1-5, with TRBD1 matching over 8 bases. This CDR3 is built from 15 residues. Germline V CDR1 and CDR2: SEHNR, FQNEAQ (reference sequence). V lost 5 bases and J lost 6; bases outside the gene matches: 9. DNA of the CDR3: TGTGCCAGCAGCGCCGGGACAGGCGGATTTCAGCCCCAGCATTTT. This codes for CASSAGTGGFQPQHF. The full variable domain, in which reference TRBV7-9 and TRBJ1-5 provide the parts outside the CDR3, is DTGVSQNPRHKITKRGQNVTFRCDPISEHNRLYWYRQTLGQGPEFLTYFQNEAQLEKSRLLSDRFSAERPKGSFSTLEIQRTEQGDSAMYLCASSAGTGGFQPQHFGDGTRLSIL.

This clonotype was recorded at least ten times. The chain has TRBV5-1 and TRBJ2-7; 7 bases are a match to TRBD2. V lost 3 bases, J lost 6 bases, and 12 bases stayed unmatched. The CDR3 totals 15 residues. Per germline, CDR1 SGHRS and CDR2 YFSETQ. The DNA of the CDR3 is TGCGCCAGCAGCTGGGGGACTACCGACTCAAGCGAGCAGTACTTC. This codes for CASSWGTTDSSEQYF.

This clonotype was seen many times. The chain recombines TRBV12-3 or TRBV12-4 with TRBJ2-7; D may match TRBD1 or TRBD2 (6 bases each). The CDR3 loop spans 12 amino acids. Trimming took off 5 bases at V and 3 bases at J, with 8 bases between the two ends. The CDR3 DNA follows: TGTGCCAGCAGTCGGGGGCGCTACGAGCAGTACTTC. Translation: CASSRGRYEQYF.

This clonotype has ten or more counts. A junction end diverges from the germline sequence, so it may reflect a read error. The CDR3 nucleotides are TGTGCTAGCAGCGCGCAGGGACTAGCGGGTATCAATGAGCAGTTCTTC. This codes for CASSAQGLAGINEQFF. This chain links TRBV7-7 with TRBJ2-1, with TRBD2 identical over 12 bases. The germline CDR1 and CDR2 sequences are SSHAT and FNYEAQ (reference sequence). The CDR3 totals 16 residues.